The next 26 T cell receptor beta chains were all read from a single sample in a study of blood T cell repertoires in COVID-19. Produced via immunoSEQ multiplex PCR; TCRdb's table is partial and in-frame only. The sample contains roughly 160,000 clones, around 85% of which appear only once. The specimen was peripheral blood. Every receptor here comes from a man in his 60s with acute or convalescent COVID-19.

The J gene is TRBJ1-1, the V gene TRBV29-1, with D possibly matching TRBD1 (6 bases). The CDR3 runs to 14 residues. V lost 7 bases to trimming and J lost 0 bases, with 15 bases between them. Germline V gene lookup returns CDR1 SQVTM and CDR2 ANQGSEA. The DNA for the CDR3 is TGCAGCGCCTCAAGGACAGCCATGAACACTGAAGCTTTCTTT. Amino acids: CSASRTAMNTEAFF.

The chain joins TRBV11-2 to TRBJ1-6, with unresolved D. The CDR3 is 14 amino acids. CDR1 and CDR2 (germline): SGHAT, FQNNGV. Trimming took off 2 bases at V and 14 bases at J, with 16 bases between the two ends. CDR3 residues: CASSLSPAGVSLHF. The CDR3 DNA follows: TGTGCCAGCAGCTTATCCCCGGCCGGGGTTTCCCTCCACTTT.

This clone was observed a single time. The chain carries TRBV7-9 and TRBJ1-2; D unresolved. CDR1 and CDR2 (germline): SEHNR, FQNEAQ (reference sequence). With 6 bases removed from V and 5 bases from J, the gap between germline ends came to 7 bases. The CDR3 is 11 residues long. The CDR3 here is CASSSGYGYTF. CDR3 in DNA: TGTGCCAGCAGTTCAGGTTATGGCTACACCTTC.

Here the CDR3 reads CAISGQGASGNTIYF. CDR3 bases: TGTGCCATCAGTGGACAGGGGGCTTCTGGAAACACCATATATTTT. This chain connects TRBV10-3 to TRBJ1-3, with TRBD1 matching over 10 bases. The CDR3 sequence is 15 residues long. Germline CDR1 reads ENHRY; CDR2 reads SYGVKD. After removal of 4 bases from V and 1 base from J, the junction contained 1 base not matched to a gene.

J is TRBJ2-6 and V is TRBV5-1, with 7 bases identical to TRBD1. This CDR3 is 18 amino acids long. With 4 bases clipped from V and 0 bases from J, the junction kept 10 bases outside the gene matches. Germline loops: CDR1 SGHRS, CDR2 YFSETQ. CDR3 residues: CASSMTGTVNSGANVLTF. CDR3 in DNA: TGCGCCAGCAGCATGACCGGGACAGTAAACTCTGGGGCCAACGTCCTGACTTTC. The full variable domain, its missing parts supplied by reference TRBV5-1 and TRBJ2-6, is KAGVTQTPRYLIKTRGQQVTLSCSPISGHRSVSWYQQTPGQGLQFLFEYFSETQRNKGNFPGRFSGRQFSNSRSEMNVSTLELGDSALYLCASSMTGTVNSGANVLTFGAGSRLTVL.

The chain recombines TRBV28 with TRBJ1-2; D ambiguous. Germline values: CDR1 MDHEN, CDR2 SYDVKM. The length of the CDR3 is 14 residues. The germline V and J ends were trimmed by 7 bases and 6 bases, with 18 bases remaining between them. CDR3 residues: CASTPAGFRNGYTF. DNA of the CDR3: TGTGCCAGCACCCCGGCGGGGTTTAGGAATGGCTACACCTTC.

Only a few counts were recorded for this clone. The chain combines TRBV7-3 with TRBJ2-2, with 10 nucleotides matching TRBD2. CDR1 and CDR2 (germline): SGHTA, FQGTGA. The CDR3 is 13 residues long. Germline trimming cut 8 bases from V and 3 bases from J; bases unmatched to any gene: 0. The CDR3 DNA follows: TGTGCCAGCGGACTAGCGGACACCGGGGAGCTGTTTTTT. It yields the protein CASGLADTGELFF.

As DNA, the CDR3 is TGTGCCAGCAGTTTAGACGGCACCGGGGAGCTGTTTTTT. Its protein is CASSLDGTGELFF. This rearrangement joins TRBV12-3 or TRBV12-4 to TRBJ2-2; D not resolved. The CDR3 loop spans 13 amino acids. With 1 base removed from V and 4 bases from J, the gap between germline ends came to 4 bases.

This clone has just one count. The V gene is TRBV4-1, the J gene TRBJ2-3; D may be TRBD2 (5 bases). V dropped 0 bases and J dropped 0 bases, with 19 bases sitting between them. CDR1 is MGHRA and CDR2 is YSYEKL in the germline V gene. The CDR3 consists of 19 residues. As DNA, the CDR3 is TGCGCCAGCAGCCAAGATGTTAGCGTCCTAAATACTAGCACAGATACGCAGTATTTT. Translation: CASSQDVSVLNTSTDTQYF.

Only a few counts were recorded for this clone. The chain links TRBV10-1 to TRBJ2-2; possibly TRBD1 for D (6 bases). With 5 bases removed from V and 2 bases from J, the gap between germline ends came to 9 bases. The CDR3 is 14 amino acids. Germline CDR1 is WNHNN and CDR2 is SYGVQD (reference sequence). In DNA form, the CDR3 reads TGCGCCAGCAGTCGGGACACCAACACCGGGGAGCTGTTTTTT. This gives the protein CASSRDTNTGELFF.

The CDR3 here is CASSAQPGSTEAFF. The CDR3 coding sequence is TGCGCCAGCAGTGCCCAACCCGGGTCCACTGAAGCTTTCTTT. The V and J genes are TRBV10-1 and TRBJ1-1; D unresolved. Trimming pared 4 bases from V and 4 bases from J, leaving 13 bases between. This CDR3 has 14 amino acids. Per germline, CDR1 WNHNN and CDR2 SYGVQD (reference sequence).

This sequence joins TRBV30 and TRBJ1-1, with D uncertain. The CDR3 spans 13 residues. Per the germline V gene, CDR1 is GTSNPN and CDR2 is SVGIG (reference sequence). The V end was cut by 1 base, the J end by 3 bases, with 9 bases between. CDR3 nucleotide sequence: TGTGCCTGGAGTGGCCGCTCGGACACTGAAGCTTTCTTT. It translates to CAWSGRSDTEAFF. The variable domain in full, with the rest retrieved from reference TRBV30 and TRBJ1-1, is SQTIHQWPATLVQPVGSPLSLECTVEGTSNPNLYWYRQAAGRGLQLLFYSVGIGQISSEVPQNLSASRPQDRQFILSSKKLLLSDSGFYLCAWSGRSDTEAFFGQGTRLTVV.

The V call is TRBV5-1, the J call TRBJ2-1, with 8 bases that match TRBD1. Germline assignment: CDR1 SGHRS and CDR2 YFSETQ. This CDR3 is built from 13 residues. With V trimmed by 4 bases and J by 9 bases, 6 bases remained unmatched. This CDR3 is CASSTDRAGEQFF. CDR3 DNA: TGCGCCAGCAGCACGGACAGGGCGGGTGAGCAGTTCTTC.

In its sample, this clone was seen many times. This chain uses TRBV5-4 with TRBJ2-1, with a weak D call TRBD2 (6 bases). The germline V gene has CDR1 SGHNT and CDR2 YYREEE (reference sequence). The CDR3 is 16 residues long. V lost 4 bases and J lost 5, with 19 bases in between. The DNA for the CDR3 is TGTGCCAGCAGCGGCGGAGGGCTAGCAGTTCACAATGAGCAGTTCTTC. Its translation: CASSGGGLAVHNEQFF. Using reference TRBV5-4 and TRBJ2-1 for the parts outside the CDR3, the full variable domain is ETGVTQSPTHLIKTRGQQVTLRCSSQSGHNTVSWYQQALGQGPQFIFQYYREEENGRGNFPPRFSGLQFPNYSSELNVNALELDDSALYLCASSGGGLAVHNEQFFGPGTRLTVL.

About this clone itself: The sample carries other DNA sequences with the same CDR3. This sequence joins TRBV7-3 and TRBJ2-1; 7 bases line up with TRBD1. The CDR3 extends over 14 amino acids. CDR1 SGHTA and CDR2 FQGTGA come from the germline V gene. J gave up 3 bases and V 2 bases, and 1 base lay outside the gene matches. The CDR3 DNA reads TGTGCCAGCAGCTTAGGGACAGTCTACAATGAGCAGTTCTTC. Translation gives CASSLGTVYNEQFF.

V gene TRBV10-3 combines with J gene TRBJ2-2; D might be TRBD2 (5 bases). V was pared by 2 bases and J by 2 bases, with 12 bases between. Per germline, CDR1 ENHRY and CDR2 SYGVKD. The CDR3 is 16 residues long. For the CDR3, the DNA is TGTGCCATCAGTGAGAGGCAAGCGGTTAACACCGGGGAGCTGTTTTTT. This sequence encodes CAISERQAVNTGELFF.

This clone was detected a few times. As DNA, the CDR3 is TGTGCCAGCAGCTTGGCCGTGCGGGAGGGCCATGAGCAGTTCTTC. Its protein product is CASSLAVREGHEQFF. The rearrangement links TRBV5-8 to TRBJ2-1; 9 positions match TRBD2. The V gene's germline CDR1 is SGHTS and CDR2 YDEGEE. V shed 0 bases and J 8 bases; nucleotides not matched to a gene: 6. The CDR3 totals 15 residues.

CDR3 residues: CASSPGQGAYNEQFF. DNA of the CDR3: TGTGCCAGCAGCCCAGGACAGGGGGCCTACAATGAGCAGTTCTTC. The chain employs TRBV9 and TRBJ2-1; 10 bases map to TRBD1. The CDR3 totals 15 residues. Germline V gene data show CDR1 as SGDLS and CDR2 as YYNGEE. The J segment lost 2 bases and the V segment lost 4 bases, leaving 3 bases of the junction unmatched.

There are many counts of this clone. The gene calls are TRBV10-1 and TRBJ1-5; 9 bases agree with TRBD1. Trimming took 8 bases from V and 6 from J; bases not matched to a gene: 8. Germline V lookup: CDR1 WNHNN, CDR2 SYGVQD (reference sequence). The length of the CDR3 is 14 residues. This CDR3 is CASRRDRVPQPQHF. As DNA, the CDR3 is TGCGCCAGCCGCCGGGACAGGGTTCCTCAGCCCCAGCATTTT.

The gene calls are TRBV15 and TRBJ2-7, with a possible D match to TRBD2 (5 bases). The CDR3 is made up of 14 amino acids. Germline V gene sequence: CDR1 LNHNV, CDR2 YYDKDF (reference sequence). V shed 1 base and J shed 3 bases, with 10 bases lying between them. CDR3 DNA: TGTGCCACCAGCAGAGGGCGAGGGAACTACGAGCAGTACTTC. Amino acids: CATSRGRGNYEQYF.

The rearrangement uses TRBV7-2 and TRBJ2-5; perhaps TRBD2 as D (6 bases). The CDR3 consists of 15 residues. CDR1 and CDR2 from the germline V gene are SGHTA and FQGNSA. V lost 5 bases and J 3 bases, leaving 16 bases between the germline ends. As DNA, the CDR3 is TGTGCCAGCAGCCTTGGACTATTTAGGGAAGAGACCCAGTACTTC. Amino acids: CASSLGLFREETQYF.

The chain employs TRBV5-1 and TRBJ2-5; 7 nucleotides line up with TRBD1. With V trimmed by 4 bases and J by 2 bases, 5 bases remained unmatched. Germline V gene data show CDR1 as SGHRS and CDR2 as YFSETQ. The CDR3 covers 14 residues. The CDR3 spells CASSRGTAQETQYF. CDR3 sequence (DNA): TGCGCCAGCAGCAGGGGGACAGCTCAAGAGACCCAGTACTTC.

The J gene is TRBJ2-7, the V gene TRBV6-5; TRBD1 is a possible D gene (6 bases). The CDR3 is made up of 11 amino acids. In germline, CDR1 is MNHEY, CDR2 SVGAGI. Trimming took off 5 bases at V and 6 bases at J, with 8 bases between the two ends. The CDR3 is CASSTGFEQYF. CDR3 nucleotides: TGTGCCAGCAGTACAGGGTTCGAGCAGTACTTC.

The chain uses TRBV5-1 and TRBJ2-1; D unresolved. V was pared by 0 bases and J by 6 bases, with 4 bases between. The CDR3 length is 12 residues. The germline V gene encodes CDR1 SGHRS and CDR2 YFSETQ. Written as DNA, the CDR3 is TGCGCCAGCAGCTTGGCCATCAATGAGCAGTTCTTC. Its translation: CASSLAINEQFF.

This chain joins TRBV2 and TRBJ1-2; 9 positions agree with TRBD1. V gave up 5 bases and J gave up 2 bases; unmatched junction bases: 3. Looked up from germline, CDR1 is SNHLY and CDR2 is FYNNEI. The length of the CDR3 is 14 residues. CDR3 region: CASSRGQGNYGYTF. The CDR3 DNA is TGTGCCAGCAGTAGGGGACAGGGAAACTATGGCTACACCTTC.

The chain uses TRBV7-9 and TRBJ2-7, with D perhaps matching TRBD1 (7 bases). The CDR3 covers 15 residues. Germline V lookup: CDR1 SEHNR, CDR2 FQNEAQ (reference sequence). Trimming removed 6 bases at V and 6 bases at J, with 21 bases between. CDR3 DNA: TGTGCCAGCAGTCTCGGAGGGGGCGTTTTTAGCGAGCAGTACTTC. Its protein is CASSLGGGVFSEQYF.